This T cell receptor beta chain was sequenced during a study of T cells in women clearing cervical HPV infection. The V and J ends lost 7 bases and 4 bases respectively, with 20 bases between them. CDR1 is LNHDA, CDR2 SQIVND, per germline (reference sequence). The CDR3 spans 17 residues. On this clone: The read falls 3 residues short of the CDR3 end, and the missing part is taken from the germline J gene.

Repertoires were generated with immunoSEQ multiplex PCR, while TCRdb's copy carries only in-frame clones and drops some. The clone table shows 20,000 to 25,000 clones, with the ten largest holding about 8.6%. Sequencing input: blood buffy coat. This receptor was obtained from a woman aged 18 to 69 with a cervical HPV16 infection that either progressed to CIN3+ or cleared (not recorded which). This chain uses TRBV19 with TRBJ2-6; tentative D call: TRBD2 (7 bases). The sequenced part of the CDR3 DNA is TGTGCCAGTAAGGGGGGGTCCCGTAACTCAGGGGCCAACGTC. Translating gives CASKGGSRNSGANV. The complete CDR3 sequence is CASKGGSRNSGANVLTF.